Sequencing of this TCR beta chain was carried out in a study of blood T cells in healthy people across ages. V trimming: 5 bases; J trimming: 3 bases; junction bases outside the gene matches: 6. The CDR3 spans 15 residues. PCR was performed a second time for about 7 to 12 cycles using a sample-barcoded 5' primer and a J-beta primer mix. TCRdb redid the calling of the 5' RACE reads with MiXCR, one entry per CDR3 protein. The sample shows fewer than 900,000 distinct CDR3 sequences, approximately 43% of them seen only once. The TCR sequence derives from a woman aged 55 to 70 in good health. The specimen sequenced was blood. V usage is TRBV12-3 or TRBV12-4 and J usage is TRBJ2-2, with 7 bases lining up with TRBD1. CDR3 DNA: TGTGCCAGCAGTCCGAGACAGGGAGACACCGGGGAGCTGTTTTTT. The encoded protein is CASSPRQGDTGELFF.